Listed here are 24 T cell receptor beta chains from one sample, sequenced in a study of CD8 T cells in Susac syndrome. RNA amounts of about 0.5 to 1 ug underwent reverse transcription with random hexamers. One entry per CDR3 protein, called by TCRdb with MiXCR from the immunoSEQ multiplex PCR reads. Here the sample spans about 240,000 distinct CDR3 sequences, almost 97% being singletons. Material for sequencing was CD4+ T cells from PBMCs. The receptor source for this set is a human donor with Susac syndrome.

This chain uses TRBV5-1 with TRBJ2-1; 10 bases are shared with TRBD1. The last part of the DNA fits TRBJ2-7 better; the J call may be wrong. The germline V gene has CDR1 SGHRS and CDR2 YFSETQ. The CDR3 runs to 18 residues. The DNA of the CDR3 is TGCGCCAGCAGCCGACGACCCCCGACAGGGGGCTTATCCTACGAGCAGTACTTC. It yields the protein CASSRRPPTGGLSYEQYF.

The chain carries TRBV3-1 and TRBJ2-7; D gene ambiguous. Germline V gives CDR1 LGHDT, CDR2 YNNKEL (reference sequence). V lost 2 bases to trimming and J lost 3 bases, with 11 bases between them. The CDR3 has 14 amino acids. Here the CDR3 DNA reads TGTGCCAGCAGCCAACGTGGGAAAATCTACGAGCAGTACTTC. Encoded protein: CASSQRGKIYEQYF.

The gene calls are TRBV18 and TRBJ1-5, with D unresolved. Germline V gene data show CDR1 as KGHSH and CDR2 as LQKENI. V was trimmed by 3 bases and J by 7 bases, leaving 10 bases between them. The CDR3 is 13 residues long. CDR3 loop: CASSPEIGQPQHF. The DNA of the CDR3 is TGTGCCAGCTCACCCGAGATCGGGCAGCCCCAGCATTTT.

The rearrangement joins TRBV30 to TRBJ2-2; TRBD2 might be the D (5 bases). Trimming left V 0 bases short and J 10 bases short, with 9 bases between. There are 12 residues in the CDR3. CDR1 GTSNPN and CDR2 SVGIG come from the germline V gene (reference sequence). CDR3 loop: CAWSVSGMELFF. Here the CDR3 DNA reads TGTGCCTGGAGTGTATCCGGGATGGAGCTGTTTTTT.

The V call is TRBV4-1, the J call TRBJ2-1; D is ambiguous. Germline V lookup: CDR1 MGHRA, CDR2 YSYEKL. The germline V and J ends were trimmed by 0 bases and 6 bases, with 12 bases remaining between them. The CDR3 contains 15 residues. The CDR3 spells CASSQDRATFNEQFF. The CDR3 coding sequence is TGCGCCAGCAGCCAAGATCGGGCCACCTTCAATGAGCAGTTCTTC.

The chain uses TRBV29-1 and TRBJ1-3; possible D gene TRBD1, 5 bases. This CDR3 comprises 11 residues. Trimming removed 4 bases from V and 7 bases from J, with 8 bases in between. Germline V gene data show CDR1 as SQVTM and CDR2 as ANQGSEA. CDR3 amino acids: CSVGQPNTIYF. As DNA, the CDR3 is TGCAGCGTTGGACAGCCTAACACCATATATTTT.

The CDR3 is CASSLRGQGTLNTEAFF. CDR3 DNA sequence: TGTGCCAGCAGCTTGAGGGGACAGGGGACCTTGAACACTGAAGCTTTCTTT. The chain couples TRBV11-2 to TRBJ1-1; 10 bases fit TRBD1. V gave up 3 bases and J gave up 0 bases; unmatched junction bases: 7. The CDR3 extends over 17 amino acids. Per germline, CDR1 SGHAT and CDR2 FQNNGV.

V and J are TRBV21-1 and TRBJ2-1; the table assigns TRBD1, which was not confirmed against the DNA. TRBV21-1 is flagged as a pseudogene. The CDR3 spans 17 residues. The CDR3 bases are TGTGCCAGCAGCAAAGATTGGAGAAGATCGGGATTCAATGAGCAGTTCTTC. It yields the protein CASSKDWRRSGFNEQFF.

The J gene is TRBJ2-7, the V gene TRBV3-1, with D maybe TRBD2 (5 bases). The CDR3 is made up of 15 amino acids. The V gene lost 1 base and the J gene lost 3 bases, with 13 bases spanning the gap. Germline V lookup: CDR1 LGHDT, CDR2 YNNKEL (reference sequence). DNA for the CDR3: TGTGCCAGCAGCCAAGGCGTGGCAGGAGGCTACGAGCAGTACTTC. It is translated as CASSQGVAGGYEQYF.

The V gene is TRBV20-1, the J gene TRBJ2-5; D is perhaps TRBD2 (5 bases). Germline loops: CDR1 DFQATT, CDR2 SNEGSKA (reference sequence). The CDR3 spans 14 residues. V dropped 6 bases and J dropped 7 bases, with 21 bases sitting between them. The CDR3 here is CSASPSSLSGTQYF. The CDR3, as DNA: TGCAGTGCGTCCCCTAGCAGCCTCTCAGGGACCCAGTACTTC.

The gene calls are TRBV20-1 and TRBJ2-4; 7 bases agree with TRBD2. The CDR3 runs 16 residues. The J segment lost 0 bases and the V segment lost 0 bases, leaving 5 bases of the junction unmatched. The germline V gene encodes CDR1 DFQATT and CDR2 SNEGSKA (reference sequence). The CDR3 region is CSAREGTMIAKNIQYF. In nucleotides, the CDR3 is TGCAGTGCTAGAGAAGGGACTATGATAGCCAAAAACATTCAGTACTTC.

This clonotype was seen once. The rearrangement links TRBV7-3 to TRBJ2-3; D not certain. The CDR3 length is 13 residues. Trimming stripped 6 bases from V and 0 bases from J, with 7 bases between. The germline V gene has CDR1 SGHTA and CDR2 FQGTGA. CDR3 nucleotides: TGTGCCAGCAGATCGCCTAGCACAGATACGCAGTATTTT. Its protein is CASRSPSTDTQYF.

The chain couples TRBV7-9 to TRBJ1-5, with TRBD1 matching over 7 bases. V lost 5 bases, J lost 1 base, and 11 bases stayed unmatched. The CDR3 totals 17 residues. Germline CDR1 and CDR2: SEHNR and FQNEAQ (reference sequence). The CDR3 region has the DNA TGTGCCAGCAGCCGCCGGACAGGTCCAAGGAGCAATCAGCCCCAGCATTTT. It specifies CASSRRTGPRSNQPQHF.

CDR3 in DNA: TGTGCCAGCAGAATGGCAGGGGCCTATGGCTACACCTTC. Amino acid sequence: CASRMAGAYGYTF. The chain employs TRBV25-1 and TRBJ1-2, with D possibly being TRBD1 (6 bases). CDR3 size: 13 residues. CDR1 and CDR2 (germline): MGHDK, SYGVNS. Deletions cut 6 bases from V and 4 bases from J, with 12 bases between.

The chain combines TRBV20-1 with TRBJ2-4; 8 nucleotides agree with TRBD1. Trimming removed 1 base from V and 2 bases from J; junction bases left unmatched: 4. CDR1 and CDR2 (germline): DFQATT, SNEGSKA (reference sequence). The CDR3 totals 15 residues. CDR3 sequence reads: CSARVAGGTKNIQYF. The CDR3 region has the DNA TGCAGTGCTAGAGTTGCAGGGGGCACCAAAAACATTCAGTACTTC.

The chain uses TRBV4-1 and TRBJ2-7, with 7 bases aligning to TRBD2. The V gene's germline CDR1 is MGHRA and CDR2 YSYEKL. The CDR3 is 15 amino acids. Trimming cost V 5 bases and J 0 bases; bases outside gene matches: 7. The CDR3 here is CASSNLAGRSYEQYF. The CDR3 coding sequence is TGCGCCAGCAGCAACTTAGCGGGCCGCTCCTACGAGCAGTACTTC.

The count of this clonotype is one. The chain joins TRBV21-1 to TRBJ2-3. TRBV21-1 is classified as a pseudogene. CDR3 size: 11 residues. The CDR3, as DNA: TGTGCCAGCAGCAAGAAAGATACGCAGTATTTT. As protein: CASSKKDTQYF.

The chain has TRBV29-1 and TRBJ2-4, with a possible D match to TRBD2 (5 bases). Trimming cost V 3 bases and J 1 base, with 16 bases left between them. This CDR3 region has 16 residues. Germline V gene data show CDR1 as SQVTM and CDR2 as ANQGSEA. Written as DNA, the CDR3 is TGCAGCGTTGAGTTAGCCCGGGGTGGGGCCAAAAACATTCAGTACTTC. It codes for CSVELARGGAKNIQYF.

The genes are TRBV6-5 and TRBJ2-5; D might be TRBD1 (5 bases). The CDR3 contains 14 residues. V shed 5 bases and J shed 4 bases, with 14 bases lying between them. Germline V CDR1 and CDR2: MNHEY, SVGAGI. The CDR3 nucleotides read TGTGCCAGCAGTCGCGACAGATGGGGAGAGACCCAGTACTTC. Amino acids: CASSRDRWGETQYF.

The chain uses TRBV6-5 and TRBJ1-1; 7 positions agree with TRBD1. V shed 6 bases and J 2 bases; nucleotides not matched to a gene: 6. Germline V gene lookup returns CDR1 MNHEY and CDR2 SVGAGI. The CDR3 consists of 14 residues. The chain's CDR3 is CASRGTARNTEAFF. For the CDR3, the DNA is TGTGCCAGCAGAGGGACAGCCCGAAACACTGAAGCTTTCTTT.

CDR3: CASSPTEAGRRYNEQFF. CDR3 coding DNA: TGTGCCAGCAGCCCTACTGAAGCGGGAAGGAGGTACAATGAGCAGTTCTTC. The V call is TRBV9, the J call TRBJ2-1, with 7 bases lining up with TRBD2. J lost 4 bases, V lost 4 bases, and 14 bases had no gene match. The CDR3 covers 17 residues. Germline V CDR1 and CDR2: SGDLS, YYNGEE.

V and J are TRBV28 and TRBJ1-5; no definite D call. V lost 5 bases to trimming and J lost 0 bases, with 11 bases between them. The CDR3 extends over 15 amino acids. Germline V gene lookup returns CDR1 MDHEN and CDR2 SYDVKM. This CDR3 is CASSPRLDSNQPQHF. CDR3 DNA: TGTGCCAGCAGTCCCCGTTTGGATAGCAATCAGCCCCAGCATTTT.

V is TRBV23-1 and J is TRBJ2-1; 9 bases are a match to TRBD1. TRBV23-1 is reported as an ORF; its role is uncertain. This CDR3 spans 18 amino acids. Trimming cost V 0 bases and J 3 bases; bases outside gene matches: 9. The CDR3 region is CASSQSGGTGPNYNEQFF. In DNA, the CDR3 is TGCGCCAGCAGTCAATCAGGGGGGACAGGGCCGAACTACAATGAGCAGTTCTTC.

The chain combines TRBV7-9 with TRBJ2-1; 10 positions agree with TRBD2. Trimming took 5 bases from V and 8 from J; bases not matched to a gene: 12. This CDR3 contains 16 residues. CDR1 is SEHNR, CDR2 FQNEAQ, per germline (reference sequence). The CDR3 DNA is TGTGCCAGCAGCCTCGGGGCTAGCGGGAGTCAGCATGAGCAGTTCTTC. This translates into CASSLGASGSQHEQFF.